The 29 T cell receptor beta chains below come from one sample, sequenced in a study of OX40 agonist ivuxolimab in advanced cancers. Assay: immunoSEQ multiplex PCR; the TCRdb copy retains only in-frame clones and omits some. The sample lists about 85,000 clones; 80% to 90% were seen once. This sample comprised CD4+ or CD8+ T cells sorted from blood, obtained in a trial of the OX40 agonist ivuxolimab. Receptors originate from an adult with an advanced solid tumor such as melanoma, head and neck, liver or kidney cancer.

This chain uses TRBV5-1 with TRBJ1-4; 10 bases are shared with TRBD1. V lost 3 bases to trimming and J lost 8 bases; unmatched junction nucleotides: 4. There are 14 residues in the CDR3. The germline gives CDR1 SGHRS, CDR2 YFSETQ. In nucleotides, the CDR3 is TGCGCCAGCAGCTCGGGGACAGGGGTCGAAAAACTGTTTTTT. This gives the protein CASSSGTGVEKLFF. Full variable domain (missing parts from reference TRBV5-1 and TRBJ1-4): KAGVTQTPRYLIKTRGQQVTLSCSPISGHRSVSWYQQTPGQGLQFLFEYFSETQRNKGNFPGRFSGRQFSNSRSEMNVSTLELGDSALYLCASSSGTGVEKLFFGSGTQLSVL.

This sequence joins TRBV5-1 and TRBJ2-4; TRBD2 agrees at 7 bases. After removal of 4 bases from V and 15 bases from J, the junction contained 16 bases not matched to a gene. This CDR3 contains 14 residues. In germline, CDR1 is SGHRS, CDR2 YFSETQ. CDR3 DNA: TGCGCCAGCAGCCCCGGACTAGAAACGGGTGAAAGGTACTTC. This sequence encodes CASSPGLETGERYF.

The chain has TRBV18 and TRBJ2-7; weak D call: TRBD2 (5 bases). This CDR3 contains 19 residues. Germline V gene sequence: CDR1 KGHSH, CDR2 LQKENI. Deletions cut 6 bases from V and 0 bases from J, with 27 bases between. The CDR3 is CASSDGVASNWRRSYEQYF. CDR3 DNA: TGTGCCAGCTCGGACGGGGTGGCGTCGAATTGGAGACGCTCCTACGAGCAGTACTTC.

This chain links TRBV5-1 with TRBJ1-1; weak D call: TRBD1 (6 bases). Germline V gene data show CDR1 as SGHRS and CDR2 as YFSETQ. Trimming took 4 bases from V and 9 from J, leaving 25 bases between them. The CDR3 is 16 amino acids. CDR3 residues: CASSAEGGAVVYQAFF. CDR3 coding DNA: TGCGCCAGCAGCGCCGAAGGGGGGGCGGTAGTTTACCAAGCTTTCTTT.

The J gene is TRBJ2-6, the V gene TRBV2; the D is unclear. The CDR3 is 14 amino acids. CDR1 is SNHLY, CDR2 FYNNEI, per germline. V shed 6 bases and J shed 0 bases, with 6 bases lying between them. CDR3 loop: CASSLYSGANVLTF. DNA for the CDR3: TGTGCCAGCAGCTTATACTCTGGGGCCAACGTCCTGACTTTC.

V usage is TRBV7-2 and J usage is TRBJ2-2; the D gene is possibly TRBD2 (5 bases). Trimming removed 1 base at V and 4 bases at J, with 13 bases between. Germline V lookup: CDR1 SGHTA, CDR2 FQGNSA. The CDR3 is 16 amino acids. In nucleotides, the CDR3 is TGTGCCAGCAGCTTAGTTGAGGGCCTGACCACCGGGGAGCTGTTTTTT. It translates to CASSLVEGLTTGELFF.

The chain uses TRBV7-8 and TRBJ2-1, with TRBD2 matching over 13 bases. The CDR3 spans 15 residues. CDR1 is SGHVS and CDR2 is FQNEAQ in the germline V gene. The junction had 7 bases not matched to a gene; V was cut back by 6 bases and J by 8 bases. The CDR3 loop reads CASSFGLAGEYEQFF. The CDR3 region has the DNA TGTGCCAGCAGTTTCGGACTAGCGGGAGAATATGAGCAGTTCTTC.

The chain uses TRBV28 and TRBJ1-2, with 8 bases fitting TRBD1. The CDR3 has 15 residues. Germline V gene sequence: CDR1 MDHEN, CDR2 SYDVKM. The ends lost 6 bases at V and 4 bases at J; junction bases unmatched: 10. The DNA for the CDR3 is TGTGCCAGCAGCCAAACAGGGACAGGCTTCTATGGCTACACCTTC. This encodes CASSQTGTGFYGYTF.

The chain is built from TRBV14 and TRBJ2-7, with TRBD1 identical over 10 bases. The CDR3 contains 12 residues. CDR1 and CDR2 (germline): SGHDN, FVKESK. V gave up 8 bases and J gave up 3 bases; unmatched junction bases: 1. The CDR3 loop is CASRTGGYEQYV. In nucleotides, the CDR3 is TGTGCCAGCCGGACAGGGGGCTACGAGCAGTACGTC.

The rearrangement uses TRBV7-8 and TRBJ1-6; D is ambiguous. CDR1 and CDR2 from the germline V gene are SGHVS and FQNEAQ. Trimming removed 1 base at V and 4 bases at J, with 8 bases between. The CDR3 loop spans 15 amino acids. The CDR3 spells CASSLGSGYNSPLHF. CDR3 nucleotides: TGTGCCAGCAGCTTAGGGTCCGGTTATAATTCACCCCTCCACTTT.

The chain uses TRBV29-1 and TRBJ2-1, with 9 bases matching TRBD1. The CDR3 spans 14 residues. V gave up 6 bases and J gave up 15 bases; unmatched junction bases: 18. The germline V gene has CDR1 SQVTM and CDR2 ANQGSEA. For the CDR3, the DNA is TGCAGCGTCCTGGCCCCGAGGACAGGGGCACTTGCGTTCTTC. Its translation is CSVLAPRTGALAFF.

This rearrangement joins TRBV7-2 to TRBJ2-7, with a possible D match to TRBD1 (5 bases). The CDR3 totals 13 residues. With 5 bases removed from V and 4 bases from J, the gap between germline ends came to 12 bases. Per the germline V gene, CDR1 is SGHTA and CDR2 is FQGNSA. This CDR3 is CASSTTGQYEQYF. The CDR3 DNA is TGTGCCAGCAGCACCACCGGACAATACGAGCAGTACTTC.

This clone showed up just once. J is TRBJ2-3 and V is TRBV7-9; D may be TRBD1 (8 bases). The CDR3 contains 13 residues. With 7 bases removed from V and 3 bases from J, the gap between germline ends came to 11 bases. The germline CDR1 and CDR2 sequences are SEHNR and FQNEAQ (reference sequence). The CDR3 spells CASNRGGTDTQYF. The CDR3 nucleotides are TGTGCCAGCAACAGGGGGGGTACAGATACGCAGTATTTT.

V gene TRBV10-1 combines with J gene TRBJ2-1; D is unresolved. Germline V gene sequence: CDR1 WNHNN, CDR2 SYGVQD (reference sequence). The V gene lost 10 bases and the J gene lost 5 bases, with 3 bases spanning the gap. The CDR3 is 9 residues long. The CDR3 DNA follows: TGCGCCAAAAACAATGAGCAGTTCTTC. This encodes CAKNNEQFF.

The chain couples TRBV5-1 to TRBJ2-1, with 15 bases fitting TRBD2. Germline V gives CDR1 SGHRS, CDR2 YFSETQ. This CDR3 comprises 20 residues. J lost 1 base, V lost 3 bases, and 11 bases had no gene match. The CDR3 bases are TGCGCCAGCAGCTCGCCACCGGGACTAGCGGGGGGTTTTTCCTACAATGAGCAGTTCTTC. Protein: CASSSPPGLAGGFSYNEQFF.

The chain carries TRBV2 and TRBJ2-5; D is possibly TRBD2 (6 bases). The last part of the DNA fits TRBJ2-7 better; the J call may be wrong. The CDR3 totals 14 residues. The germline CDR1 and CDR2 sequences are SNHLY and FYNNEI. The chain's CDR3 is CASSGRAGSYEQYF. CDR3 sequence (DNA): TGTGCCAGCAGTGGGAGGGCCGGTTCCTACGAGCAGTACTTC.

This rearrangement joins TRBV5-5 to TRBJ1-5; tentative D call: TRBD1 (6 bases). V was trimmed by 3 bases and J by 4 bases, leaving 14 bases between them. Germline V lookup: CDR1 SGHKS, CDR2 YYEKEE (reference sequence). The length of the CDR3 is 15 residues. CDR3 in amino acids: CASSWDIGGNQPQHF. The DNA for the CDR3 is TGTGCCAGCAGCTGGGACATAGGAGGGAATCAGCCCCAGCATTTT.

This clone has only a few counts. J is TRBJ2-7 and V is TRBV11-2; 9 positions match TRBD1. The germline V gene encodes CDR1 SGHAT and CDR2 FQNNGV. With V trimmed by 4 bases and J by 4 bases, 8 bases remained unmatched. This CDR3 is built from 15 residues. Here the CDR3 reads CASSYPTGGGYEQYF. CDR3 DNA sequence: TGTGCCAGCAGCTATCCAACAGGGGGCGGTTACGAGCAGTACTTC.

V usage is TRBV28 and J usage is TRBJ1-4; 10 bases are a match to TRBD1. V gave up 1 base and J gave up 8 bases; unmatched junction bases: 13. From germline, CDR1 is MDHEN and CDR2 SYDVKM. The CDR3 length is 18 residues. The CDR3 region has the DNA TGTGCCAGCAGTTTATTACGGAAACTCCGGGACAGGGGAGAAAAACTGTTTTTT. Its translation: CASSLLRKLRDRGEKLFF.

The gene calls are TRBV6-5 and TRBJ1-1; possible D gene TRBD1, 6 bases. This CDR3 contains 14 residues. V lost 6 bases and J lost 0, with 11 bases in between. The germline V gene encodes CDR1 MNHEY and CDR2 SVGAGI. CDR3 in amino acids: CASSRTAMNTEAFF. CDR3 in DNA: TGTGCCAGCAGCCGGACAGCCATGAACACTGAAGCTTTCTTT.

This chain links TRBV5-1 with TRBJ2-5; D is uncertain. Looked up from germline, CDR1 is SGHRS and CDR2 is YFSETQ. Trimming took off 5 bases at V and 3 bases at J, with 11 bases between the two ends. The CDR3 totals 13 residues. The CDR3 reads CASSLKGEETQYF. As DNA, the CDR3 is TGCGCCAGCAGTTTAAAAGGAGAAGAGACCCAGTACTTC.

The chain links TRBV29-1 to TRBJ1-1, with 8 bases identical to TRBD1. The germline gives CDR1 SQVTM, CDR2 ANQGSEA. With 7 bases clipped from V and 4 bases from J, the junction kept 2 bases outside the gene matches. This CDR3 spans 11 amino acids. The CDR3 coding sequence is TGCAGCGCGGACAGGGTCACTGAAGCTTTCTTT. Its translation is CSADRVTEAFF.

The chain carries TRBV28 and TRBJ1-5; a possible D gene is TRBD1 (5 bases). CDR1 is MDHEN and CDR2 is SYDVKM in the germline V gene. V lost 7 bases, J lost 6 bases, and 19 bases lay in between. The CDR3 contains 15 residues. The CDR3 is CASKVDRGFGQPQHF. CDR3 nucleotides: TGTGCCAGCAAGGTTGACCGGGGGTTTGGTCAGCCCCAGCATTTT.

This sequence joins TRBV19 and TRBJ1-1; D possibly corresponds to TRBD1 (5 bases). CDR3 length: 13 residues. The germline gives CDR1 LNHDA, CDR2 SQIVND (reference sequence). V lost 5 bases and J 2 bases, leaving 9 bases between the germline ends. As DNA, the CDR3 is TGTGCCAGTAGTCCGACAGCAAACACTGAAGCTTTCTTT. It yields the protein CASSPTANTEAFF.

The chain recombines TRBV20-1 with TRBJ1-2, with 7 bases fitting TRBD1. The J segment lost 5 bases and the V segment lost 5 bases, leaving 2 bases of the junction unmatched. Germline V gene data show CDR1 as DFQATT and CDR2 as SNEGSKA (reference sequence). CDR3 length: 11 residues. The CDR3 here is CSAGQAYGYTF. The CDR3 DNA reads TGCAGTGCTGGACAGGCTTATGGCTACACCTTC.

V and J are TRBV9 and TRBJ1-2; TRBD1 agrees at 8 bases. The CDR3 length is 15 residues. The V segment lost 0 bases and the J segment 7 bases; nucleotides outside the gene matches: 8. Per the germline V gene, CDR1 is SGDLS and CDR2 is YYNGEE. The CDR3 spells CASSVEAGGYRGYTF. The CDR3 coding sequence is TGTGCCAGCAGCGTAGAGGCAGGGGGCTATCGTGGCTACACCTTC.

This clone has a single count. The J gene is TRBJ1-2, the V gene TRBV30, with a weak D call TRBD1 (6 bases). Trimming left V 0 bases short and J 3 bases short, with 14 bases between. CDR1 GTSNPN and CDR2 SVGIG come from the germline V gene (reference sequence). This CDR3 is 15 amino acids long. CDR3 in amino acids: CAWSVGGAKDYGYTF. DNA of the CDR3: TGTGCCTGGAGTGTCGGGGGGGCAAAGGACTATGGCTACACCTTC.

V usage is TRBV19 and J usage is TRBJ2-2; no reliable D call. The CDR3 is 12 amino acids. V lost 5 bases and J 7 bases, leaving 8 bases between the germline ends. Germline values: CDR1 LNHDA, CDR2 SQIVND (reference sequence). CDR3 amino acids: CASSPPIGELFF. The CDR3 DNA reads as TGTGCCAGTAGTCCCCCCATCGGGGAGCTGTTTTTT.

The chain is built from TRBV9 and TRBJ2-7; 8 bases map to TRBD1. The V gene's germline CDR1 is SGDLS and CDR2 YYNGEE. The trim removed 5 bases at V and 5 bases at J, leaving 6 bases unmatched. There are 13 residues in the CDR3. The CDR3 DNA reads as TGTGCCAGCAGTTTTGGACAGGGCAACGAGCAGTACTTC. Translation gives CASSFGQGNEQYF.